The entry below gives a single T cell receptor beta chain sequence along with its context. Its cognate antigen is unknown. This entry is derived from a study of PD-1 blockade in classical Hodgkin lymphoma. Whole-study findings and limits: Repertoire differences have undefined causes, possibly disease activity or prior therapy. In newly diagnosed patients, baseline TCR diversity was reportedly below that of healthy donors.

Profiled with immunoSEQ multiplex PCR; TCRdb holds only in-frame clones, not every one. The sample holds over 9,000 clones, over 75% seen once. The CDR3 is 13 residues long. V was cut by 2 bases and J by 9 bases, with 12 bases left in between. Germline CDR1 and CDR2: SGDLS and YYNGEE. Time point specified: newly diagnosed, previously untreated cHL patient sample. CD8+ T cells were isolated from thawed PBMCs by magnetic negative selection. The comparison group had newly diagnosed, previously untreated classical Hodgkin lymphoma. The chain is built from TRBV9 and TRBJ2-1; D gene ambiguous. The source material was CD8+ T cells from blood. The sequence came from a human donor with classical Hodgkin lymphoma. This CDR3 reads CASSVSRLSEQFF. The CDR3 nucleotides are TGTGCCAGCAGCGTGTCGCGATTGAGTGAGCAGTTCTTC.